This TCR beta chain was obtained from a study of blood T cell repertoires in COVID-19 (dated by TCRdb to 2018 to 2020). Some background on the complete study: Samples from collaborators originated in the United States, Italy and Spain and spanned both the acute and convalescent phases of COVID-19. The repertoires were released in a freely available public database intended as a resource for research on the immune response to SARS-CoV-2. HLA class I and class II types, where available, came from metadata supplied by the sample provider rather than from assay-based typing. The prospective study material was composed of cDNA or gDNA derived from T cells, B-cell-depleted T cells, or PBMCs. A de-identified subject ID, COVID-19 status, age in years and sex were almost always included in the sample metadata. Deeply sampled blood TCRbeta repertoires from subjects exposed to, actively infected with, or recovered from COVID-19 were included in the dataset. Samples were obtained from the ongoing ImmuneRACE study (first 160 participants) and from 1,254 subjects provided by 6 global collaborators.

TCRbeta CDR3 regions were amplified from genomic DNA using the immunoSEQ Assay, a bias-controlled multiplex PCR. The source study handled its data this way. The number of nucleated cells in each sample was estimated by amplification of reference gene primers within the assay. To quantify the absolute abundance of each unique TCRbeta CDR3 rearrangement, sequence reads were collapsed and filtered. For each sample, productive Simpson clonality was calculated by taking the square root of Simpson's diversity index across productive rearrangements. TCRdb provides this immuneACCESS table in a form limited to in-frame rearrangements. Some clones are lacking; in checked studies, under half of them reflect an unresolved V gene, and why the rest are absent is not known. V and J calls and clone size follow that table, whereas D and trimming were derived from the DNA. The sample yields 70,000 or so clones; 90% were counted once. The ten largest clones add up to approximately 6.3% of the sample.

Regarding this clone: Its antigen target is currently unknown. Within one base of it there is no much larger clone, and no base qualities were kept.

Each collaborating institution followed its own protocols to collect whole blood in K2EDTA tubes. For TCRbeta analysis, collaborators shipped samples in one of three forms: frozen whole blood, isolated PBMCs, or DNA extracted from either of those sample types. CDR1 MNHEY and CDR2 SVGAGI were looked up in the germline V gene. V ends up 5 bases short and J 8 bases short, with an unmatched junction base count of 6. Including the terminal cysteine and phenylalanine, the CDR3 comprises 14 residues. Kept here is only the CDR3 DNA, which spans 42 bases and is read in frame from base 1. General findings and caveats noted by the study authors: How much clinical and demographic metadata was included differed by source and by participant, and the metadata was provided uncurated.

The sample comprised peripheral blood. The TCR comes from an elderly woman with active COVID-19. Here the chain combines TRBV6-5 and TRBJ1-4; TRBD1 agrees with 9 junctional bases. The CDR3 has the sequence CASSQTGGREKLFF. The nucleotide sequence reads TGTGCCAGCAGTCAGACAGGGGGGAGGGAAAAACTGTTTTTT.